One sample yielded the 23 T cell receptor beta chains listed below, sequenced in a study of blood T cell repertoires in COVID-19. Assay used: immunoSEQ multiplex PCR; TCRdb lists only in-frame clones, some missing. The table has 250,000 to 300,000 clones, approximately 88% seen once; the top ten hold 0.94%. Material for sequencing was peripheral blood. The receptors originated from a woman aged 35 to 49 who had recovered from COVID-19.

The chain has TRBV4-2 and TRBJ2-5; 8 bases are a match to TRBD2. Germline V gene lookup returns CDR1 LGHNA and CDR2 YNFKEQ. The CDR3 has 15 amino acids. V trimming: 4 bases; J trimming: 2 bases; junction bases outside the gene matches: 6. CDR3 DNA sequence: TGTGCCAGCAGCCTGGAAGCGGGAGCTCAAGAGACCCAGTACTTC. Its protein product is CASSLEAGAQETQYF.

The V call is TRBV10-1, the J call TRBJ2-7, with D tentatively TRBD2 (6 bases). The CDR3 contains 17 residues. V gave up 7 bases and J gave up 4 bases, with 26 bases separating them. Per the germline V gene, CDR1 is WNHNN and CDR2 is SYGVQD (reference sequence). The CDR3 loop reads CASTRDEAPSGGYEQYF. The CDR3 nucleotides are TGCGCCAGCACCCGGGACGAGGCCCCATCCGGAGGGTACGAGCAGTACTTC.

The rearrangement joins TRBV6-5 to TRBJ1-4; no definite D call. Looked up from germline, CDR1 is MNHEY and CDR2 is SVGAGI. The CDR3 is 13 amino acids. V was clipped by 7 bases and J by 7 bases, with 13 bases between them. DNA of the CDR3: TGTGCCAGCAATAAGAAAAGCGGTGAAAAACTGTTTTTT. Its protein product is CASNKKSGEKLFF.

The J gene is TRBJ2-7, the V gene TRBV10-3, with TRBD1 as a possible D gene (5 bases). Germline CDR1 reads ENHRY; CDR2 reads SYGVKD. The V and J ends lost 3 bases and 2 bases respectively, with 11 bases between them. The length of the CDR3 is 14 residues. The DNA for the CDR3 is TGTGCCATCAGTGACCGCAGGGAAACCTACGAGCAGTACTTC. Protein: CAISDRRETYEQYF.

The chain recombines TRBV29-1 with TRBJ2-7; 10 nucleotides align to TRBD2. The junction had 4 bases not matched to a gene; V was cut back by 7 bases and J by 1 base. CDR1 and CDR2 (germline): SQVTM, ANQGSEA. The CDR3 sequence is 13 residues long. The CDR3 loop reads CSAGLAESYEQYF. DNA of the CDR3: TGCAGCGCCGGACTAGCGGAGTCCTACGAGCAGTACTTC.

The sample holds one count of this clone. The V call is TRBV7-9, the J call TRBJ2-2; 7 bases are shared with TRBD1. The CDR3 spans 13 residues. Germline CDR1 is SEHNR and CDR2 is FQNEAQ (reference sequence). The V and J ends lost 10 bases and 4 bases, in that order; junction bases with no gene match: 6. The CDR3 bases are TGTGCCATCCTGGACAGGCGCACCGGGGAGCTGTTTTTT. Its protein is CAILDRRTGELFF. The full variable domain, its missing parts supplied by reference TRBV7-9 and TRBJ2-2, is DTGVSQNPRHKITKRGQNVTFRCDPISEHNRLYWYRQTLGQGPEFLTYFQNEAQLEKSRLLSDRFSAERPKGSFSTLEIQRTEQGDSAMYLCAILDRRTGELFFGEGSRLTVL.

The rearrangement joins TRBV5-4 to TRBJ2-3, with TRBD2 matching over 10 bases. CDR1 and CDR2 (germline): SGHNT, YYREEE (reference sequence). This CDR3 has 15 residues. V gave up 3 bases and J gave up 4 bases; unmatched junction bases: 5. In nucleotides, the CDR3 is TGTGCCAGCAGCTCCAGCGGGAGGGCCCCAGATACGCAGTATTTT. This translates into CASSSSGRAPDTQYF. The variable domain in full, with the rest retrieved from reference TRBV5-4 and TRBJ2-3, is ETGVTQSPTHLIKTRGQQVTLRCSSQSGHNTVSWYQQALGQGPQFIFQYYREEENGRGNFPPRFSGLQFPNYSSELNVNALELDDSALYLCASSSSGRAPDTQYFGPGTRLTVL.

This chain connects TRBV10-1 to TRBJ2-3; 10 bases agree with TRBD2. Trimming took 2 bases from V and 3 from J; bases not matched to a gene: 2. Germline CDR1 is WNHNN and CDR2 is SYGVQD (reference sequence). This CDR3 is 15 amino acids long. The CDR3 DNA reads as TGCGCCAGCAGTGAGACTAGCGGGAAGACAGATACGCAGTATTTT. It yields the protein CASSETSGKTDTQYF.

The gene calls are TRBV4-2 and TRBJ2-3, with a weak D call TRBD2 (6 bases). CDR3 length: 17 residues. Per the germline V gene, CDR1 is LGHNA and CDR2 is YNFKEQ. Trimming pared 1 base from V and 3 bases from J, leaving 17 bases between. CDR3 nucleotides: TGTGCCAGCAGCCAAGGGTACCCGGGAGTGGGAACAGATACGCAGTATTTT. This translates into CASSQGYPGVGTDTQYF.

The chain links TRBV3-1 (or the pseudogene TRBV3-2) to TRBJ2-7; TRBD2 matches at 7 bases. This CDR3 is 15 amino acids long. Trimming took 1 base from V and 2 from J; bases not matched to a gene: 5. Germline CDR1 LGHDT, CDR2 YNNKEL (reference sequence). The CDR3 DNA sequence: TGTGCCAGCAGCCAAGCTAGCGGAATCGCCTACGAGCAGTACTTC. Its translation is CASSQASGIAYEQYF.

This chain joins TRBV11-2 and TRBJ2-2, with D maybe TRBD2 (6 bases). V was trimmed by 3 bases and J by 2 bases, leaving 10 bases between them. There are 15 residues in the CDR3. Germline V gene sequence: CDR1 SGHAT, CDR2 FQNNGV. CDR3 amino acids: CASSFGTANTGELFF. Written as DNA, the CDR3 is TGTGCCAGCAGCTTCGGGACTGCTAACACCGGGGAGCTGTTTTTT.

The V call is TRBV5-1, the J call TRBJ2-2; no definite D call. V was clipped by 6 bases and J by 1 base, with 10 bases between them. There are 14 residues in the CDR3. CDR1 and CDR2 from the germline V gene are SGHRS and YFSETQ. The CDR3 DNA sequence: TGCGCCAGCATGGCGGCTTGGAACACCGGGGAGCTGTTTTTT. Translating it yields CASMAAWNTGELFF.

The chain combines TRBV4-1 with TRBJ2-1, with TRBD2 as a possible D gene (5 bases). Germline CDR1 reads MGHRA; CDR2 reads YSYEKL. The CDR3 sequence is 15 residues long. The ends were cut back, 0 bases at V and 8 bases at J, with 14 bases in the middle. Here the CDR3 reads CASSQDETSSYEQFF. DNA for the CDR3: TGCGCCAGCAGCCAAGATGAAACTAGTAGCTATGAGCAGTTCTTC.

The chain uses TRBV19 and TRBJ1-5, with 12 bases fitting TRBD1. The germline gives CDR1 LNHDA, CDR2 SQIVND (reference sequence). The CDR3 runs 18 residues. The trim removed 0 bases at V and 1 base at J, leaving 4 bases unmatched. The chain's CDR3 is CASSIEGQGAISNQPQHF. The CDR3 coding sequence is TGTGCCAGTAGTATAGAGGGACAGGGGGCTATAAGCAATCAGCCCCAGCATTTT.

The rearrangement joins TRBV3-1 (or the pseudogene TRBV3-2) to TRBJ2-1; 7 bases align to TRBD2. Germline values: CDR1 LGHDT, CDR2 YNNKEL (reference sequence). Trimming at V came to 4 bases and at J to 5 bases, leaving 11 bases not matched to a gene. The CDR3 totals 16 residues. DNA for the CDR3: TGTGCCAGCAGCCGTCCGGGGGGAGAGAGTCACAATGAGCAGTTCTTC. It translates to CASSRPGGESHNEQFF.

V and J are TRBV10-3 and TRBJ2-5, with 7 bases fitting TRBD1. Germline loops: CDR1 ENHRY, CDR2 SYGVKD. This CDR3 has 12 residues. J was trimmed by 6 bases and V by 10 bases; bases with no gene match: 8. CDR3 coding DNA: TGTGCCACACGACAGGGCGAGCAGACCCAGTACTTC. This encodes CATRQGEQTQYF.

CDR3 nucleotide sequence: TGTGCCAGCAGTTTTTCAGGGGGCGGAAACACCATATATTTT. This gives the protein CASSFSGGGNTIYF. This sequence joins TRBV28 and TRBJ1-3; 8 nucleotides align to TRBD1. CDR3 length equals 14 residues. Trimming cost V 3 bases and J 4 bases; bases outside gene matches: 2. The germline gives CDR1 MDHEN, CDR2 SYDVKM.

The chain uses TRBV5-5 and TRBJ2-3, with 8 bases fitting TRBD2. The CDR3 runs 15 residues. Germline CDR1 reads SGHKS; CDR2 reads YYEKEE (reference sequence). V lost 5 bases and J lost 2; bases outside the gene matches: 7. CDR3 amino acids: CASSPGTRDTDTQYF. CDR3 nucleotides: TGTGCCAGCAGTCCCGGGACTAGGGACACAGATACGCAGTATTTT.

The genes are TRBV24-1 and TRBJ2-1; D may be TRBD2 (5 bases). The CDR3 has 14 residues. The V end was cut by 9 bases, the J end by 0 bases, with 11 bases between. CDR1 and CDR2 from the germline V gene are KGHDR and SFDVKD. CDR3 DNA: TGTGCCACCGGCAGCGCGGGCTCCTACAATGAGCAGTTCTTC. Its protein product is CATGSAGSYNEQFF.

This CDR3 reads CASSLATSLNEQFF. The CDR3 DNA is TGTGCCAGCAGCTTAGCGACTAGTCTCAATGAGCAGTTCTTC. This chain uses TRBV7-9 with TRBJ2-1; D possibly corresponds to TRBD2 (6 bases). V lost 0 bases, J lost 6 bases, and 9 bases lay in between. CDR1 and CDR2 (germline): SEHNR, FQNEAQ (reference sequence). This CDR3 has 14 amino acids.

V and J are TRBV4-1 and TRBJ2-1; TRBD2 agrees at 10 bases. This CDR3 spans 16 amino acids. Germline values: CDR1 MGHRA, CDR2 YSYEKL. After removal of 4 bases from V and 5 bases from J, the junction contained 8 bases not matched to a gene. For the CDR3, the DNA is TGCGCCAGCAGCCGGAACAGCGGGAGGGATAACAATGAGCAGTTCTTC. Amino acids: CASSRNSGRDNNEQFF.

This sequence joins TRBV18 and TRBJ1-2, with D tentatively TRBD1 (6 bases). The V gene lost 0 bases and the J gene lost 6 bases, with 14 bases spanning the gap. The germline CDR1 and CDR2 sequences are KGHSH and LQKENI. The CDR3 contains 15 residues. The CDR3 region is CASSPPSTGANGYTF. The CDR3 DNA reads TGTGCCAGCTCACCACCTTCGACAGGTGCAAATGGCTACACCTTC.

The rearrangement uses TRBV9 and TRBJ1-1, with 10 bases identical to TRBD1. The CDR3 has 15 residues. The V gene's germline CDR1 is SGDLS and CDR2 YYNGEE. V was pared by 3 bases and J by 5 bases, with 7 bases of the junction left unmatched. The CDR3 nucleotides read TGTGCCAGCAGCGAAGGAGGGACAGGGGAGACTGAAGCTTTCTTT. Encoded protein: CASSEGGTGETEAFF.